A single sample gave rise to the 2 T cell receptor beta chains below, sequenced in a study of high-grade serous ovarian cancer treatment subgroups. Generated by immunoSEQ multiplex PCR, the TCRdb table keeps only in-frame clones and is missing some. The data contain thousands of clones, about 62% of them singletons. Tumor samples were obtained before definitive surgery or chemotherapy. Sample: tumor tissue. These TCRs come from a human donor with high-grade serous ovarian cancer.

This rearrangement joins TRBV6-6 to TRBJ2-7; the match to TRBD1 covers 7 bases. This CDR3 is built from 13 residues. Looked up from germline, CDR1 is MNHNY and CDR2 is SVGAGI (reference sequence). V lost 4 bases and J lost 6; bases outside the gene matches: 6. CDR3 sequence: CASSFDRESEQYF. As DNA, the CDR3 is TGTGCCAGCAGTTTCGACAGGGAAAGCGAGCAGTACTTC.

The count of this clone is one. The V and J genes are TRBV7-2 and TRBJ2-7; maybe TRBD1 (7 bases). The germline CDR1 and CDR2 sequences are SGHTA and FQGNSA. This CDR3 is 17 amino acids long. V was cut by 1 base and J by 2 bases, with 18 bases left in between. The CDR3 loop is CASSLDQGQGGTYEQYF. The CDR3 bases are TGTGCCAGCAGCTTAGATCAGGGGCAGGGGGGAACCTACGAGCAGTACTTC.